Described below is a single T cell receptor (beta chain) sequence and its context. Germline lookup yields CDR1 LNHNV and CDR2 YYDKDF (reference sequence). Trimming removed 4 bases at V and 9 bases at J, with 13 bases between. The CDR3 runs to 13 residues. The data were obtained in a study of blood T cell repertoires in COVID-19. Study-level background: In each case, the material was cDNA or gDNA derived from T cells, B-cell-depleted T cells, or PBMCs.

TCRdb's copy holds only in-frame clones and misses some; the assay was immunoSEQ multiplex PCR. Altogether approximately 96,000 clones are present, 90% to 95% being singletons, with the ten largest covering approximately 4.2%. The chain employs TRBV15 and TRBJ2-1; D perhaps matches TRBD1 (7 bases). The sequencing sample was made of peripheral blood. This receptor was obtained from a human donor with active COVID-19. The donor label of this sample is uncertain. CDR3 nucleotides: TGTGCCACCAGCACAGGGGGGATGGGTGAGCAGTTCTTC. The encoded protein is CATSTGGMGEQFF.